This T cell receptor (beta chain) emerged from a study of tumor and adjacent non-tumor tissue in lung cancer (dated by TCRdb to between 2017 and 2018). In terms of the full investigation: By cancer type, the cohort comprised eleven to twelve adenocarcinoma patients, 2 squamous cell carcinoma patients and 1 small cell lung cancer patient. A few dozen paired specimens, one tumor and one normal lung sample per patient, were profiled by TCRbeta CDR3 sequencing. Using bulk TCRbeta repertoires from some 15 lung cancer patients, the study set lung tumor tissue side by side with matched distant non-tumor lung tissue. The 15 enrolled patients, of whom some 10 were men and 5 were women, were aged roughly 30 to 80 years and were diagnosed with TNM stage I to III disease. A total of 95 million to 150 million productive TCRbeta reads were generated by sequencing, corresponding to an average of about 4.17 million reads per sample.

Overall study results and their limits: The cohort had only about 14 patients, and the authors noted that larger samples and more detailed clinical data are needed. A significantly larger cumulative share of the repertoire was made up by the top 100 clones in normal lung than in tumor tissue. TCR diversity was significantly higher in younger patients, and greater tumor TCR diversity was associated with shorter overall survival and shorter disease-free survival. Neither the sequencing platform nor unique molecular identifiers are named or mentioned anywhere in the methods. TCR diversity (inverse Simpson) was significantly higher in tumor than in normal lung tissue (roughly 430 vs 170, P = 0.0075, Mann-Whitney U test). Peripheral blood was not sequenced, so blood TCRbeta repertoires in these lung cancer patients were not examined.

Receptors were amplified or captured by multiplex PCR. Data came from an Illumina HiSeq 2500. TCRbeta libraries were built by three rounds of nested PCR using primers (Table S4), following protocols modified from ARM-PCR. PCR products of 200-500 bp were gel-excised and purified with the QIAquick gel extraction kit before sequencing. Per the original workflow: Reads were cleaned using Trimmomatic, were merged into complete CDR3 sequences using FLASH, and were assigned to V(D)J germline segments using MiTCR. Clonal diversity was computed as the inverse Simpson's index with VDJtools. A read counted as productive if the sequence was in-frame and lacked a premature stop codon. The raw public data were reprocessed by TCRdb itself: fastp quality trimming at Q25, MiXCR clonotype calling, in-frame beta chains only. Entries that share a CDR3 protein sequence are merged under the most common genes and DNA. The V and J calls follow TCRdb's processing rather than the paper's. A total of approximately 80,000 distinct CDR3 sequences appear in this sample, approximately 80% of them only once. The ten largest make up 50% to 65% of the sample.

On this clonotype itself: There is no known antigen for this receptor. One end of the junction does not line up with germline, which may come from a read error.

The germline V gene sets CDR1 to SGHAT and CDR2 to FQNNGV. Spanning cysteine to phenylalanine, the CDR3 consists of 15 amino acids. CDR3 DNA only is kept here, 45 bases in frame from base 1. RNA was extracted from bulk unsorted tissue and checked for quality with a NanoDrop ND-1000 and an Agilent 2100. Distant non-tumor tissue taken more than 3 cm from the tumor edge was used as the normal lung sample. Newly diagnosed lung cancer patients without prior chemotherapy who had been admitted for thoracic surgery in China between August and November 2014 were enrolled as donors. The study excluded patients who had received radiotherapy or chemotherapy before or who had another cancer at the same time. Surgical tissue pieces of roughly 1-2.2 cm3 were preserved in RNAlater solution and stored at -80 °C until use.

The receptor comes from a man aged 60 to 75 with non-small cell lung cancer. Rearrangement joined TRBV11-2 to TRBJ2-2; the D match is possibly TRBD1 or TRBD2, with 6 bases aligned in each. The specimen was distant non-tumor lung tissue. The CDR3 region has the sequence CASSAEQGLTGELFF. The DNA sequence reads TGTGCCAGCAGCGCGGAACAGGGACTTACCGGAGAGCTGTTTTTT.